This record looks at one TCR delta chain sequence and its context. The protein in TCRdb stems from a much larger clone and differs at residue 14 from this DNA's translation, likely a read error; here the protein is translated from the DNA. TCRdb repeated clone calling on the multiplex PCR reads with CATT. This sample has about 89,000 delta-chain clones; 1.4% occur once, and the top ten carry under 9.5%. This sample stems from a study of γδ T cells in repeated Plasmodium falciparum infection. Sequences were obtained from gamma-delta T cells from blood. The source is a pool of human donors (malaria-infected and uninfected, not separated).

CDR3 nucleotides: TGTGCCTGTGACACCGTGGGCGTAAAGGGATCTGCGTACCCCGATAAACTCATCTTT. Translated, it gives CACDTVGVKGSAYPDKLIF. The chain recombines TRDV2 with TRDJ1; the D gene is possibly TRDD3 (5 bases). Germline CDR1 reads GEAIGNYY; CDR2 reads EKD. CDR3 length: 19 residues. V lost 0 bases and J lost 3, with 25 bases in between.